This T cell receptor (beta chain) was sequenced for a study of blood T cells in healthy people across ages. On this clonotype itself: Its antigen is undetermined.

Study-level points and caveats: In these data, TCR beta diversity tracked strongly with naive T cell percentage.

The length of the CDR3 is 15 residues. Germline V gene data show CDR1 as DFQATT and CDR2 as SNEGSKA (reference sequence). V lost 6 bases to trimming and J lost 0 bases; unmatched junction nucleotides: 9. Alongside a J-beta primer mix, a sample-barcoded 5' primer served in a second PCR lasting roughly 7 to 11 cycles. TCRdb ran MiXCR on the 5' RACE reads and lists one entry per CDR3 protein. The sample lists fewer than 900,000 distinct CDR3 sequences; more than 40% were seen once. The donors, healthy Caucasians from Russia, were aged roughly 6 to 90. The V and J genes are TRBV20-1 and TRBJ2-7, with 9 positions matching TRBD2. The sequencing sample was made of blood. The clonotype originates from a woman aged 55-70 years in good health. CDR3 region: CSARARGGSSYEQYF. DNA of the CDR3: TGCAGTGCCCGGGCGCGGGGGGGCTCCTCCTACGAGCAGTACTTC.